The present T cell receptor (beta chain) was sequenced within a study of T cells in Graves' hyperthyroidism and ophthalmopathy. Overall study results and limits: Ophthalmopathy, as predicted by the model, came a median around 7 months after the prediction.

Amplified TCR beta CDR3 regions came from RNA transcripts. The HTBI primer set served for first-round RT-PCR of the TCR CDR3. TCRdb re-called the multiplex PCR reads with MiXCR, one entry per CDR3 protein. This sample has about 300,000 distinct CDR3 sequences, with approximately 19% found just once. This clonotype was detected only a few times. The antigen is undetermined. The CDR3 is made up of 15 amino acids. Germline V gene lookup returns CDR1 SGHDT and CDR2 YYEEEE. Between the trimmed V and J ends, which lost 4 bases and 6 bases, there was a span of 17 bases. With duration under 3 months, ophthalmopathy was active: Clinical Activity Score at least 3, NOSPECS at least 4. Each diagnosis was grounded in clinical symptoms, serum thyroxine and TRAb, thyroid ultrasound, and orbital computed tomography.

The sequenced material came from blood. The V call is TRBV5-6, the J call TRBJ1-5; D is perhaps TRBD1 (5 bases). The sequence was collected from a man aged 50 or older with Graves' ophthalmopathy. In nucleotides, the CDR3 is TGTGCCAGCAGCACCTCACAGGTTGTGGGTCAGCCCCAGCATTTT. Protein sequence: CASSTSQVVGQPQHF.